The 29 T cell receptor beta chains in this list originate from one sample, sequenced in a study of glioma-infiltrating T cells. Amplification of TCR alpha and beta CDR3 regions from RNA used iRepertoire nested multiplex PCR. From the multiplex PCR reads, TCRdb called clonotypes with MiXCR, one entry per CDR3 protein. The sample yields more than 350,000 distinct CDR3 sequences, around 38% seen once. The sample consisted of glioma tissue, nonneoplastic brain tissue, or PBMCs (not recorded which). Receptors were obtained from a human donor with low-grade glioma or glioblastoma, undergoing nonglioma brain surgery, or in good health (not recorded which).

At least ten counts were recorded for this clonotype. In nucleotides, the CDR3 is TGCAGTGCTAGCCCCCCAGGGGACGGGAATCAGCCCCAGCATTTT. Protein: CSASPPGDGNQPQHF. The chain carries TRBV20-1 and TRBJ1-5; D may be TRBD1 (6 bases). The CDR3 totals 15 residues. V shed 3 bases and J shed 4 bases, with 16 bases lying between them. Germline loops: CDR1 DFQATT, CDR2 SNEGSKA (reference sequence).

The genes are TRBV12-3 or TRBV12-4 and TRBJ1-5, with a tentative D call TRBD1 (6 bases). V lost 5 bases and J 5 bases, leaving 10 bases between the germline ends. The CDR3 is 13 residues long. This chain's CDR3 is CASSQGNYQPQHF. The DNA of the CDR3 is TGTGCCAGCAGTCAGGGGAACTATCAGCCCCAGCATTTT.

Remarks on this clonotype: With a much larger clone just one base away, this may be a read error. This chain joins TRBV27 and TRBJ1-2; D may be TRBD1 (5 bases). The CDR3 loop spans 15 amino acids. Germline values: CDR1 MNHEY, CDR2 SMNVEV (reference sequence). V lost 7 bases to trimming and J lost 7 bases, with 22 bases between them. The CDR3 loop is CASTPGAGRVSGYTF. The CDR3 DNA follows: TGTGCCAGCACTCCAGGTGCGGGACGGGTATCTGGCTACACCTTC.

This clonotype was counted a few times. This chain joins TRBV28 and TRBJ2-7; possibly TRBD1 for D (6 bases). Germline CDR1 MDHEN, CDR2 SYDVKM. Trimming removed 2 bases at V and 0 bases at J, with 14 bases between. There are 16 residues in the CDR3. The CDR3 here is CASSLGGEGSSYEQYF. CDR3 nucleotide sequence: TGTGCCAGCAGTTTAGGGGGCGAGGGGAGCTCCTACGAGCAGTACTTC.

This clonotype showed up just a few times. This chain connects TRBV6-2 or TRBV6-3 to TRBJ2-7, with no clear D. Germline V lookup: CDR1 MNHEY, CDR2 SVGEGT. The V and J ends lost 0 bases and 4 bases respectively, with 10 bases between them. This CDR3 contains 14 residues. The CDR3 protein is CASSYSRQAYEQYF. The CDR3 DNA sequence: TGTGCCAGCAGTTACTCGAGACAAGCGTACGAGCAGTACTTC.

V gene TRBV24-1 combines with J gene TRBJ2-7, with D maybe TRBD1 (6 bases). Germline V gene sequence: CDR1 KGHDR, CDR2 SFDVKD. The CDR3 runs to 14 residues. Trimming took off 3 bases at V and 0 bases at J, with 8 bases between the two ends. CDR3 protein: CATSDPRGSYEQYF. CDR3 sequence (DNA): TGTGCCACCAGTGATCCCAGGGGCTCCTACGAGCAGTACTTC.

This clonotype was counted once. This may come from a read error, since a much larger clone is one base off. The chain carries TRBV28 and TRBJ2-3, with TRBD2 matching 10 bases. Germline V lookup: CDR1 MDHEN, CDR2 SYDVKM. There are 14 residues in the CDR3. The CDR3 sequence: CASSLAGEADTRYF. The CDR3 DNA sequence: TGTGCCAGCAGCCTAGCGGGAGAAGCAGATACGCGGTATTTT.

This clonotype has only a few counts. The genes are TRBV4-1 and TRBJ1-1; tentative D call: TRBD1 (5 bases). CDR3 length equals 15 residues. V lost 1 base to trimming and J lost 6 bases, with 15 bases between them. The germline CDR1 and CDR2 sequences are MGHRA and YSYEKL. The CDR3 bases are TGCGCCAGCAGCCAAGCCCCGGGGGGGAGCGCTGAAGCTTTCTTT. Protein product: CASSQAPGGSAEAFF.

CDR3 sequence: CASRTSGRSSSYEQYF. CDR3 nucleotides: TGTGCCAGCAGGACCTCCGGGCGCTCAAGCTCCTACGAGCAGTACTTC. The rearrangement links TRBV7-2 to TRBJ2-7; D uncertain. The germline gives CDR1 SGHTA, CDR2 FQGNSA. With 6 bases removed from V and 0 bases from J, the gap between germline ends came to 18 bases. CDR3 length equals 16 residues.

The gene calls are TRBV7-2 and TRBJ1-2; D not certain. Germline CDR1 reads SGHTA; CDR2 reads FQGNSA. V was cut by 5 bases and J by 5 bases, with 15 bases left in between. The CDR3 loop spans 14 amino acids. CDR3 sequence (DNA): TGTGCCAGCAGCCCTCTGACGGGAATTTATGGCTACACCTTC. Protein product: CASSPLTGIYGYTF.

This clonotype was found a few times. It is unclear where the CDR3 begins or ends on the DNA, so no DNA is shown, and the CDR3 is as TCRdb lists it. The V and J genes are TRBV6-1 and TRBJ1-4. From germline, CDR1 is MNHNS and CDR2 SASEGT. Both ends counted, the CDR3 spans 15 residues. The chain's CDR3 is CASSSSGWANEKLFF.

This chain uses TRBV7-9 with TRBJ2-7; D not certain. CDR3 length: 13 residues. V was shortened by 5 bases and J by 5 bases, with 13 bases between the two germline ends. Germline V gene data show CDR1 as SEHNR and CDR2 as FQNEAQ (reference sequence). DNA of the CDR3: TGTGCCAGCAGCCCCTCGTACCCCCACGAGCAGTACTTC. Translated, it gives CASSPSYPHEQYF.

The genes are TRBV12-3 or TRBV12-4 and TRBJ2-5, with 8 bases aligning to TRBD2. CDR3 length: 14 amino acids. After removal of 8 bases from V and 5 bases from J, the junction contained 10 bases not matched to a gene. This CDR3 is CASSVAGLRETQYF. The CDR3 nucleotides read TGTGCCAGCTCAGTAGCGGGGCTAAGGGAGACCCAGTACTTC.

The gene calls are TRBV4-1 and TRBJ1-5, with 7 bases lining up with TRBD1. With 7 bases clipped from V and 0 bases from J, the junction kept 15 bases outside the gene matches. CDR1 is MGHRA and CDR2 is YSYEKL in the germline V gene. The CDR3 has 18 residues. Here the CDR3 reads CASNQGGTQVVSNQPQHF. The CDR3 DNA is TGCGCCAGCAATCAGGGGGGGACCCAGGTAGTTAGCAATCAGCCCCAGCATTTT.

This clonotype was found a few times. The rearrangement links TRBV7-2 to TRBJ2-1; D is perhaps TRBD2 (7 bases). Trimming took 7 bases from V and 0 from J, leaving 16 bases between them. The CDR3 spans 16 residues. Germline CDR1 and CDR2: SGHTA and FQGNSA. The DNA of the CDR3 is TGTGCCAGCAAAAGTGGGGGCGGGAGCTCCTACAATGAGCAGTTCTTC. It codes for CASKSGGGSSYNEQFF.

This clonotype was seen a handful of times. The V gene is TRBV6-2 or TRBV6-3, the J gene TRBJ1-1, with a possible D match to TRBD1 (5 bases). With 0 bases removed from V and 3 bases from J, the gap between germline ends came to 20 bases. The length of the CDR3 is 18 residues. Germline assignment: CDR1 MNHEY and CDR2 SVGEGT. CDR3 in DNA: TGTGCCAGCAGTTACTCTGGTCGGGGCGATGGGGTTTACACTGAAGCTTTCTTT. Protein product: CASSYSGRGDGVYTEAFF.

The chain couples TRBV12-3 or TRBV12-4 to TRBJ1-1, with D unclear. The CDR3 is 13 residues long. Trimming pared 7 bases from V and 6 bases from J, leaving 15 bases between. Written as DNA, the CDR3 is TGTGCCAGCAAGCCGGGAGGGAGGGCTGAAGCTTTCTTT. Its translation: CASKPGGRAEAFF.

V is TRBV28 and J is TRBJ2-1, with 9 bases fitting TRBD1. V dropped 4 bases and J dropped 5; count of bases not matched to a gene: 3. The germline V gene has CDR1 MDHEN and CDR2 SYDVKM. The CDR3 runs to 14 residues. CDR3 sequence: CASSSRDRDNEQFF. In nucleotides, the CDR3 is TGTGCCAGCAGTTCCCGGGACAGGGACAATGAGCAGTTCTTC.

Note on this clonotype: Germline is not matched at one junction end, which may reflect a read error. The genes are TRBV5-4 and TRBJ1-1, with D hard to call. The CDR3 is 13 amino acids. Germline V lookup: CDR1 SGHNT, CDR2 YYREEE (reference sequence). CDR3 sequence reads: CASSLKAGAKGFF. CDR3 in DNA: TGTGCCAGCAGCTTGAAGGCGGGCGCTAAGGGTTTTTTT.

In regard to this clonotype: A much larger clone sits a single nucleotide away, making a read error possible. The rearrangement uses TRBV27 and TRBJ2-7; D might be TRBD1 (6 bases). The length of the CDR3 is 13 residues. V dropped 3 bases and J dropped 3 bases, with 9 bases sitting between them. Per germline, CDR1 MNHEY and CDR2 SMNVEV (reference sequence). CDR3 DNA sequence: TGTGCCAGCAGTTTGGGACATTTCTACGAGCAGTACTTC. It specifies CASSLGHFYEQYF.

This sequence joins TRBV4-1 and TRBJ2-2; 7 positions match TRBD1. The J segment lost 4 bases and the V segment lost 2 bases, leaving 4 bases of the junction unmatched. This CDR3 spans 15 amino acids. CDR1 is MGHRA and CDR2 is YSYEKL in the germline V gene. This CDR3 reads CASSQLGTVTGELFF. The CDR3 DNA follows: TGCGCCAGCAGCCAACTCGGGACAGTCACCGGGGAGCTGTTTTTT.

About this clonotype itself: The junction does not match germline at one end; this may be a read error. This rearrangement joins TRBV27 to TRBJ2-3; 13 bases align to TRBD2. The length of the CDR3 is 16 residues. CDR1 MNHEY and CDR2 SMNVEV come from the germline V gene (reference sequence). The CDR3, as DNA: TGTGCCAGCAGTCCTTGGACTAGCGGGAGTTCAGATGCGCAGTATTTT. Encoded protein: CASSPWTSGSSDAQYF.

This clonotype has only a few counts. DNA of the CDR3: TGCGCCAGCAGCCAAGGTAGCGGATCCCGGGCAGATACGCAGTATTTT. This encodes CASSQGSGSRADTQYF. The chain employs TRBV4-3 and TRBJ2-3; possibly TRBD2 for D (6 bases). This CDR3 is built from 16 residues. Germline lookup yields CDR1 LGHNA and CDR2 YSLEER. Deletions cut 1 base from V and 4 bases from J, with 15 bases between.

This clonotype appeared once. The chain combines TRBV19 with TRBJ2-3; 9 bases map to TRBD1. CDR1 and CDR2 (germline): LNHDA, SQIVND (reference sequence). J lost 5 bases, V lost 7 bases, and 10 bases had no gene match. CDR3 length: 15 amino acids. The CDR3 DNA is TGTGCCAGTACCGCCGGGGGACAGGGAGGAGATACGCAGTATTTT. Its protein is CASTAGGQGGDTQYF.

The table lists this clonotype with a few counts. The chain has TRBV28 and TRBJ1-4; maybe TRBD1 (6 bases). The CDR3 is 19 residues long. The V and J ends lost 5 bases and 4 bases respectively, with 26 bases between them. Germline loops: CDR1 MDHEN, CDR2 SYDVKM. The CDR3 loop reads CASSLSRGRGSPYNEKLFF. The CDR3 region has the DNA TGTGCCAGCAGTCTAAGCCGGGGCAGGGGCTCGCCTTATAATGAAAAACTGTTTTTT.

A word on this clonotype: A much larger clone lies one base from this, so it may be a read error. This chain connects TRBV6-2 or TRBV6-3 to TRBJ1-1; TRBD1 is a possible D gene (6 bases). V was shortened by 10 bases and J by 2 bases, with 17 bases between the two germline ends. The CDR3 is made up of 14 amino acids. CDR1 MNHEY and CDR2 SVGEGT come from the germline V gene. The CDR3 sequence is CANRDLRVNTEAFF. The CDR3 DNA follows: TGTGCCAACAGGGACCTCAGGGTAAACACTGAAGCTTTCTTT.

The sample holds one count of this clonotype. The rearrangement uses TRBV14 and TRBJ1-2; possibly TRBD1 for D (5 bases). Trimming removed 4 bases at V and 8 bases at J, with 11 bases between. The CDR3 runs 12 residues. The germline V gene has CDR1 SGHDN and CDR2 FVKESK. The CDR3 sequence is CASSRDLGGYTF. The CDR3 DNA reads as TGTGCCAGCAGCCGGGACCTGGGAGGCTACACCTTC.

Remarks on this clonotype: A read error may be the cause here, since a much bigger clone is one base away. CDR3 sequence: CSSSRDYGYEQYF. The CDR3 DNA sequence: TGTTCCAGCAGTCGGGACTACGGCTACGAGCAGTACTTC. The V and J genes are TRBV6-1 and TRBJ2-7; 7 bases fit TRBD2. Germline-derived CDR1 and CDR2 are MNHNS and SASEGT. This CDR3 region has 13 residues.

By share, this clonotype ranks as medium-sized. J is TRBJ2-1 and V is TRBV20-1; 10 bases are shared with TRBD2. The germline gives CDR1 DFQATT, CDR2 SNEGSKA (reference sequence). This CDR3 contains 14 residues. V lost 6 bases to trimming and J lost 3 bases; unmatched junction nucleotides: 5. CDR3 coding DNA: TGCAGTGCGGTACTAGCGGGACTCTACAATGAGCAGTTCTTC. Amino acids: CSAVLAGLYNEQFF.